The rows below give T cell receptor beta chains drawn from one sample of a study of control samples from healthy donors and cancer patients. TCRdb's table, derived via immunoSEQ multiplex PCR, lists solely in-frame clones and lacks some. The sample records 90,000 to 150,000 clones, 80% to 90% being singletons. Sequenced material: blood. Receptor source: a man in his fifties or sixties in good health. Both conserved end residues are part of each CDR3. A D gene is named only where the DNA matches it firmly. Expanded clones get a size class; other rows say once, few or many, or leave the size out.

abundance	d_gene	v_gene	j_gene	CDR3aa	CDR3nt
.	.	TRBV12-5	TRBJ1-6	CASGPSGEASPLHF	TGTGCTAGTGGACCCTCCGGGGAAGCTTCACCCCTCCACTTT
.	.	TRBV29-1	TRBJ1-1	CSVEARRTEAFF	TGCAGCGTTGAAGCCCGACGGACCGAAGCTTTCTTT
.	TRBD1	TRBV29-1	TRBJ2-7	CSAGGQASYEQYF	TGCAGCGCCGGCGGACAGGCCTCCTACGAGCAGTACTTC
.	TRBD1	TRBV29-1	TRBJ2-2	CSVRTGGVSGELFF	TGCAGCGTGCGGACAGGGGGTGTCTCCGGGGAGCTGTTTTTT
.	TRBD1	TRBV19	TRBJ1-4	CASSIQGAGEKLFF	TGTGCCAGTAGTATACAGGGGGCCGGGGAAAAACTGTTTTTT
.	TRBD2	TRBV9	TRBJ2-3	CASSASGGITDTQYF	TGTGCCAGCAGTGCTAGCGGGGGGATCACAGATACGCAGTATTTT
.	.	TRBV18	TRBJ2-7	CASSPGPYEQYF	TGTGCCAGCTCACCGGGACCGTACGAGCAGTACTTC
.	.	TRBV21-1	TRBJ1-2	CASSKAGGSSSHGYTF	TGTGCCAGCAGCAAAGCGGGGGGATCGTCTTCCCATGGCTACACCTTC
.	TRBD1	TRBV6-6	TRBJ1-5	CASSLGQGSNQPQHF	TGTGCCAGCAGTTTGGGACAGGGGTCCAATCAGCCCCAGCATTTT
.	.	TRBV6-4	TRBJ1-5	CASRGYPGPRRGPQHF	TGTGCCAGCAGAGGGTATCCGGGACCCCGAAGGGGGCCCCAGCATTTT
.	.	TRBV10-3	TRBJ1-6	CAISGSFPVVSPLHF	TGTGCCATCAGTGGAAGTTTCCCGGTGGTTTCACCCCTCCACTTT
.	.	TRBV4-3	TRBJ2-2	CASSQDRTDRAYTGELFF	TGCGCCAGCAGCCAAGATCGAACAGACAGAGCTTACACCGGGGAGCTGTTTTTT
.	.	TRBV2	TRBJ1-2	CASSLLNYGYTF	TGTGCCAGCAGTCTTCTCAACTATGGCTACACCTTC
.	TRBD1	TRBV5-4	TRBJ1-2	CASSVGTGWVSGYTF	TGTGCCAGCAGCGTGGGGACAGGGTGGGTTTCTGGCTACACCTTC
.	TRBD1	TRBV5-6	TRBJ1-5	CASSLRTGGDQPQHF	TGTGCCAGCAGCTTAAGGACAGGGGGCGATCAGCCCCAGCATTTT
.	.	TRBV6-2/TRBV6-3	TRBJ1-6	CASSYDGKNSPLHF	TGTGCCAGCAGTTACGATGGCAAGAATTCACCCCTCCACTTT
.	.	TRBV19	TRBJ1-1	CASSSGIMNTEAFF	TGTGCCAGTAGTTCAGGTATTATGAACACTGAAGCTTTCTTT
.	.	TRBV19	TRBJ1-2	CASTPMNPGYYGYTF	TGTGCCAGTACCCCCATGAATCCCGGCTACTATGGCTACACCTTC
.	TRBD1	TRBV6-1	TRBJ1-5	CASSVRGTGGNQPQHF	TGTGCCAGCAGTGTACGCGGGACAGGGGGTAATCAGCCCCAGCATTTT
.	.	TRBV2	TRBJ2-7	CASSTGKSYEQYF	TGTGCCAGCAGTACAGGGAAATCCTACGAGCAGTACTTC
.	TRBD2	TRBV3-1/TRBV3-2	TRBJ2-1	CASSLPGGASYNEQFF	TGTGCCAGCAGCCTTCCCGGGGGGGCCTCCTACAATGAGCAGTTCTTC
.	TRBD1	TRBV5-6	TRBJ1-5	CASRDGTGLQPQHF	TGTGCCAGCAGGGACGGGACAGGGCTTCAGCCCCAGCATTTT
.	.	TRBV27	TRBJ1-6	CASSLSSQGNSPLHF	TGTGCCAGCAGTTTATCGAGCCAGGGAAATTCACCCCTCCACTTT
.	.	TRBV15	TRBJ1-1	CATSRATGMYTEAFF	TGTGCCACCAGCAGAGCTACCGGCATGTACACTGAAGCTTTCTTT
.	TRBD1	TRBV13	TRBJ2-7	CASSPPPGTGVGEQYF	TGTGCCAGCAGCCCTCCACCCGGGACAGGGGTGGGCGAGCAGTACTTC
few	.	TRBV19	TRBJ1-5	CASSIGTLDSNQPQHF	TGTGCCAGTAGTATAGGGACCCTGGATAGCAATCAGCCCCAGCATTTT
.	.	TRBV5-1	TRBJ2-3	CASSLPGTDTQYF	TGCGCCAGCAGCCTCCCGGGGACAGATACGCAGTATTTT
.	.	TRBV15	TRBJ1-1	CATSRDRLNTEAFF	TGTGCCACCAGCAGAGACAGATTAAACACTGAAGCTTTCTTT
.	.	TRBV7-2	TRBJ2-3	CASSLGLNTDTQYF	TGTGCCAGCAGCTTAGGACTCAACACAGATACGCAGTATTTT
.	.	TRBV9	TRBJ2-5	CASSARDDQETQYF	TGTGCCAGCAGCGCCCGGGATGACCAAGAGACCCAGTACTTC
.	TRBD1	TRBV4-1	TRBJ1-2	CASSPRTGGNYGYTF	TGCGCCAGCAGCCCTAGGACAGGGGGAAACTATGGCTACACCTTC
.	.	TRBV30	TRBJ1-2	CAWSPTGVRGYTF	TGTGCCTGGAGTCCGACGGGGGTTCGGGGCTACACCTTC
.	TRBD1	TRBV13	TRBJ2-7	CASSSRPGQGVGEQYF	TGTGCCAGCAGCTCCCGACCGGGACAGGGGGTCGGTGAGCAGTACTTC